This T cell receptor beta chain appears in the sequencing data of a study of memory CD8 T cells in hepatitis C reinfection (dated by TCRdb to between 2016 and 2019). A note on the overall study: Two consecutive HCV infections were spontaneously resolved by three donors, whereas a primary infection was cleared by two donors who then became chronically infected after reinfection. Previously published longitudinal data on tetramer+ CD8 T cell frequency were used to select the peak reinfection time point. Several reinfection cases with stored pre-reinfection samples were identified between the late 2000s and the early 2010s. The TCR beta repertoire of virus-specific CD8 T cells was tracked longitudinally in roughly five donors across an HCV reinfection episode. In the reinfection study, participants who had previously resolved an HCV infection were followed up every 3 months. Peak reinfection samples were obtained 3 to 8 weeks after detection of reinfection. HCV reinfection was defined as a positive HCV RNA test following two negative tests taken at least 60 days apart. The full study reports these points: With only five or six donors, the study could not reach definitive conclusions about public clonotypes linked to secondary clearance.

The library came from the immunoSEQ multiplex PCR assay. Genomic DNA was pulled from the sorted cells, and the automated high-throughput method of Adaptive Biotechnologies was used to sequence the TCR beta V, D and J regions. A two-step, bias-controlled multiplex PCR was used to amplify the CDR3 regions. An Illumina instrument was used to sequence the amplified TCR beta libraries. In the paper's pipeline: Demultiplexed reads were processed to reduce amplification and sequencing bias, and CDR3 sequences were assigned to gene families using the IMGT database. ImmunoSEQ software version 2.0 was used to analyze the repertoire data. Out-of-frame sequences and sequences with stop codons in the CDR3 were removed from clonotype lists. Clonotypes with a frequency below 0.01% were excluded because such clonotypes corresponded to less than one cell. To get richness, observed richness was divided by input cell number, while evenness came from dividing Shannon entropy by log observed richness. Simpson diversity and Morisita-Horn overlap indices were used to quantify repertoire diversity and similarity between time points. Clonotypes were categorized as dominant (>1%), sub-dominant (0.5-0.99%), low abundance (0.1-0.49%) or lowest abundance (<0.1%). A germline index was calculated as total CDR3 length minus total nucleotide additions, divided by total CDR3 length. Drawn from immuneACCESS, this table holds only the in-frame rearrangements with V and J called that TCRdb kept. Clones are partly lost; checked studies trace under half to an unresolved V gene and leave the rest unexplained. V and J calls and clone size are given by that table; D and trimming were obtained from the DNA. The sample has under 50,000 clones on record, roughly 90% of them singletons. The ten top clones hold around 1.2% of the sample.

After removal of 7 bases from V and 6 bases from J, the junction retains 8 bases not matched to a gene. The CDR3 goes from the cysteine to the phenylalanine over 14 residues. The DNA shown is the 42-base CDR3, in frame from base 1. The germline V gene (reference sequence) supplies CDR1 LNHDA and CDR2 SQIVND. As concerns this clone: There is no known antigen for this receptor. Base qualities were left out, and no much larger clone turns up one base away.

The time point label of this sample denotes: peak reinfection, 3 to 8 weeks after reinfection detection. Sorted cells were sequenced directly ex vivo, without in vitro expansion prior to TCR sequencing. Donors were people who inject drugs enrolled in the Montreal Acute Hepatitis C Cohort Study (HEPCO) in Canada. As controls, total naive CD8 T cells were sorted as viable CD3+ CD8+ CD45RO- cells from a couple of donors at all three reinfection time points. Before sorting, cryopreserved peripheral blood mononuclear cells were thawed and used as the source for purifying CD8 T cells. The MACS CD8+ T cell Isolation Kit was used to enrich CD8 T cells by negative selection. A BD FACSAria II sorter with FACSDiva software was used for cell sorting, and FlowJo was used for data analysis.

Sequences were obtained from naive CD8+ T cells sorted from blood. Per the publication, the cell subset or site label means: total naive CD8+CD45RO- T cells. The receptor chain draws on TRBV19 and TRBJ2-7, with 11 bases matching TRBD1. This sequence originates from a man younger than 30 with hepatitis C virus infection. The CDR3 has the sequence CASTPGQGAFEQYF. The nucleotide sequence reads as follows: TGTGCCAGTACCCCCGGACAGGGGGCATTCGAGCAGTACTTC.